This record covers a single TCR beta chain. This clonotype was picked up many times. What this receptor recognizes is not known. There are no base qualities to consult, and no much larger clone falls within one base. Hyperthyroidism patients were newly diagnosed, with disease duration under 2 months, and aged 18 to 65 years. Exclusion was applied to patients with uncontrolled infections, other autoimmune diseases, pregnancy or lactation. Diagnoses were established on the basis of clinical symptoms, serum thyroxine and TRAb, thyroid ultrasound, and orbital computed tomography. Blood from progressor patients was drawn when they were first diagnosed with hyperthyroidism, before any ophthalmopathy symptoms appeared. PBMCs were isolated from 10 ml of fresh peripheral blood by Ficoll-Paque density gradient centrifugation. Progressor patients were first diagnosed with Graves' hyperthyroidism and then developed ophthalmopathy during follow-up. Total RNA was extracted with Trizol reagent, and quality was checked on an Agilent 2100 Bioanalyzer.

Including cysteine and phenylalanine, the CDR3 has 16 amino acids. The DNA shown is the 48-base CDR3, in frame from base 1. According to the germline V gene, CDR1 reads MNHNS and CDR2 reads SASEGT. Cut back by 7 bases and 3 bases, the V and J ends lie 20 bases apart. The TCR beta CDR3 regions were amplified from RNA transcripts. The first round of RT-PCR for the TCR CDR3 was performed with the HTBI primer set and the Qiagen OneStep RT-PCR kit. The libraries were constructed in a second round of multiplex PCR and then size-selected and purified. The libraries were sequenced on an Illumina HiSeq2000 using paired-end 100 bp reads. In the authors' own workflow: SOAPnuke was used to process the raw data, throwing out any read that contained adapters or uncalled bases, had a mean Phred below 15, or lacked an exact constant-primer or identifier match. COPE v1.2.5 was used to merge high-quality paired reads, and clonotypes were defined as unique nucleotide sequences. MiTCR v1.1 was used to align clonotypes to the IMGT TRBV, TRBD and TRBJ reference segments. Analysis was restricted to V-J combinations with a frequency above 0.0001, which covered roughly 99% of repertoires. The TCS score was defined as the ratio of F50 (clonal expansion) to E x V (chaos), calculated using BLOSUM62-based TCRdist between CDR3 peptides within each V-J. Welch's t-statistics and random forest reduced roughly 530 V-J features to roughly 13, which were used in a naive Bayes classifier (R e1071). The raw public data were reprocessed by TCRdb itself: fastp quality trimming at Q25, MiXCR clonotype calling, in-frame beta chains only. Every CDR3 protein is listed once, alongside the most common genes and DNA of its rows. The V and J calls here are based on TCRdb, not the publication. For this sample the table gives a few hundred thousand distinct CDR3 sequences, of which 15% to 17% were detected only once. The leading ten clones occupy about 27% of the sample.

The source of the sample is a study of T cells in Graves' hyperthyroidism and ophthalmopathy (dated by TCRdb to between 2017 and 2020). About the full investigation: Peripheral blood samples were taken at initial diagnosis, before any treatment was given. TCR Vbeta CDR3 sequencing of fewer than 150 peripheral blood samples (roughly 43 ophthalmopathy, 70 to 85 hyperthyroidism and some 17 progressor patients) is reported in the paper. Prospective prediction of ophthalmopathy was tested in an independent validation cohort of approximately 19 hyperthyroidism patients and roughly 16 patients who later progressed to ophthalmopathy. The study also compared thyroid tissue and blood T-cell repertoires from 6 or 7 Graves' hyperthyroidism patients. To identify distinguishing TCR V-J signatures, a discovery cohort of about a hundred patients was used, comprising fewer than 45 with Graves' ophthalmopathy and around 60 with stable Graves' hyperthyroidism. After blood sampling, hyperthyroidism patients were treated with methimazole at a starting dose of 30 mg daily, and ophthalmopathy patients were treated with high-dose intravenous methylprednisolone. For training and testing, the 100 or so patients in the discovery cohort were randomly divided in a 7:3 ratio. Here is what the overall study found, with its caveats: Most expanded thyroid clonotypes (frequency above 0.001) were also found in blood, which suggests that blood repertoires may mirror thyroid immune responses. A model built on a 13 V-J signature distinguished ophthalmopathy from stable hyperthyroidism, reaching roughly 88% sensitivity and about 81% specificity in cross-validation and 80%/75% in testing. In validation, progression to ophthalmopathy was predicted by the model with nearly 71% sensitivity and roughly 72% specificity, a median of approximately 6.5 months before onset. No statistical method was used to fix the sample size in advance, and group allocation was not hidden from the investigators.

The V gene is TRBV6-1 and the J gene is TRBJ2-3; the D gene is perhaps TRBD1, from 5 matching bases. Sequenced input: blood. The sequence derives from a woman aged 18 to 35 with Graves' hyperthyroidism that later progressed to Graves' ophthalmopathy. The CDR3 region has the sequence CASNRLLLSGTDTQYF. The nucleotide sequence reads as follows: TGTGCCAGCAACCGCCTATTACTGTCAGGGACAGATACGCAGTATTTT.